The 20 T cell receptor beta chains in this list originate from one sample, sequenced in a study of a mutant IDH1 vaccine in newly diagnosed glioma. These TCRs are of unknown antigen specificity. Sequencing was performed with immunoSEQ multiplex PCR; in TCRdb, only in-frame clones are kept and a portion is missing. The table lists about 81,000 clones, 65% to 90% of them singletons. Time point here: week 23, last vaccination. Vaccine doses each comprised 300 ug of mutant IDH1 20-mer peptide, with topical imiquimod. This material consisted of PBMCs, taken from a glioma patient whose treatment included an IDH1 peptide vaccine. The receptors come from a man aged 25 to 40 with glioma. Some clones in this sample may be carry-over from other donors' samples.

The gene calls are TRBV5-6 and TRBJ2-7, with D uncertain. CDR1 and CDR2 (germline): SGHDT, YYEEEE. The CDR3 sequence is 13 residues long. Deletions cut 1 base from V and 3 bases from J, with 8 bases between. CDR3 amino acids: CASSLNMIYEQYF. The CDR3 coding sequence is TGTGCCAGCAGCTTGAACATGATCTACGAGCAGTACTTC.

The V call is TRBV15, the J call TRBJ1-1; TRBD1 matches at 8 bases. This CDR3 spans 12 amino acids. CDR1 and CDR2 (germline): LNHNV, YYDKDF (reference sequence). V gave up 1 base and J gave up 10 bases; unmatched junction bases: 2. The CDR3 sequence is CATSRGTGLAFF. In DNA form, the CDR3 reads TGTGCCACCAGCAGAGGGACAGGGCTAGCTTTCTTT.

This clone was recorded only once. The chain joins TRBV2 to TRBJ1-2; D gene uncertain. The CDR3 length is 15 residues. CDR1 is SNHLY, CDR2 FYNNEI, per germline. Trimming took off 3 bases at V and 3 bases at J, with 14 bases between the two ends. The CDR3 coding sequence is TGTGCCAGCAGTGAGTCCTGGGTTCGGTACTATGGCTACACCTTC. Its protein product is CASSESWVRYYGYTF.

The V call is TRBV5-5, the J call TRBJ2-1; perhaps TRBD1 as D (6 bases). V lost 4 bases to trimming and J lost 6 bases, with 11 bases between them. The CDR3 has 13 amino acids. Germline V gene data show CDR1 as SGHKS and CDR2 as YYEKEE (reference sequence). CDR3 nucleotide sequence: TGTGCCAGCAGCGGAGGACAGATCAATGAGCAGTTCTTC. Protein sequence: CASSGGQINEQFF.

This chain links TRBV10-3 with TRBJ2-7; 11 nucleotides match TRBD1. V was clipped by 8 bases and J by 5 bases; unmatched bases: 8. CDR3 length: 14 amino acids. Looked up from germline, CDR1 is ENHRY and CDR2 is SYGVKD. CDR3 loop: CAIGGTGGMDEQYF. The DNA for the CDR3 is TGTGCCATCGGGGGGACAGGGGGGATGGACGAGCAGTACTTC.

The V call is TRBV20-1, the J call TRBJ2-1, with D unclear. Germline loops: CDR1 DFQATT, CDR2 SNEGSKA (reference sequence). Trimming took 6 bases from V and 2 from J, leaving 5 bases between them. The CDR3 spans 11 residues. In DNA, the CDR3 is TGCAGTGCGGATACCTACAATGAGCAGTTCTTC. Translation: CSADTYNEQFF.

In its sample, this clone was seen once. The rearrangement links TRBV27 to TRBJ1-1, with 8 bases lining up with TRBD1. This CDR3 is built from 15 residues. CDR1 is MNHEY and CDR2 is SMNVEV in the germline V gene (reference sequence). With V trimmed by 4 bases and J by 0 bases, 4 bases remained unmatched. In DNA form, the CDR3 reads TGTGCCAGCAGTTCCCCAGGGGGCATGAACACTGAAGCTTTCTTT. Protein product: CASSSPGGMNTEAFF.

This clone occurred a few times. The chain links TRBV5-6 to TRBJ1-1; TRBD1 might be the D (5 bases). The germline V gene encodes CDR1 SGHDT and CDR2 YYEEEE. There are 12 residues in the CDR3. Trimming took 0 bases from V and 8 from J, leaving 8 bases between them. CDR3 sequence reads: CASSLEEGEAFF. The CDR3 nucleotides read TGTGCCAGCAGCTTGGAGGAGGGGGAAGCTTTCTTT.

The CDR3 is CASRRLGSYEQYF. Here the CDR3 DNA reads TGTGCCAGCAGGAGGTTAGGCTCCTACGAGCAGTACTTC. The rearrangement links TRBV5-6 to TRBJ2-7; the D is unclear. The CDR3 covers 13 residues. Trimming cost V 5 bases and J 0 bases, with 9 bases left between them. The germline gives CDR1 SGHDT, CDR2 YYEEEE.

This clone was observed a single time. V and J are TRBV6-1 and TRBJ1-4; TRBD1 might be the D (5 bases). V was pared by 6 bases and J by 7 bases, with 18 bases between. Germline V CDR1 and CDR2: MNHNS, SASEGT. CDR3 length: 15 amino acids. The CDR3: CASRPQEGYPEKLFF. The CDR3 bases are TGTGCCAGCAGACCCCAGGAGGGGTACCCTGAAAAACTGTTTTTT.

This chain connects TRBV7-8 to TRBJ2-2, with D unresolved. The length of the CDR3 is 15 residues. Germline-derived CDR1 and CDR2 are SGHVS and FQNEAQ. Trimming stripped 1 base from V and 5 bases from J, with 11 bases between. The CDR3 loop is CASSLVGRTTGELFF. The CDR3 DNA reads TGTGCCAGCAGCTTAGTTGGCAGGACGACCGGGGAGCTGTTTTTT. Filled out from reference TRBV7-8 and TRBJ2-2, the complete variable domain reads GAGVSQSPRYKVAKRGQDVALRCDPISGHVSLFWYQQALGQGPEFLTYFQNEAQLDKSGLPSDRFFAERPEGSVSTLKIQRTQQEDSAVYLCASSLVGRTTGELFFGEGSRLTVL.

The chain has TRBV5-1 and TRBJ2-1; 11 bases map to TRBD2. V shed 3 bases, J shed 1 base, and the junction held 3 bases outside the gene matches. The germline CDR1 and CDR2 sequences are SGHRS and YFSETQ. The CDR3 runs to 16 residues. CDR3 coding DNA: TGCGCCAGCAGCTCCGGGACTAGCGGATCCTACAATGAGCAGTTCTTC. Protein product: CASSSGTSGSYNEQFF.

This clone was seen only once. The gene calls are TRBV4-1 and TRBJ2-1; 11 nucleotides match TRBD2. The CDR3 contains 19 residues. The V and J ends lost 1 base and 2 bases, in that order; junction bases with no gene match: 10. The germline gives CDR1 MGHRA, CDR2 YSYEKL. The CDR3 region has the DNA TGCGCCAGCAGCCAAGCCCACCTCCTAGCGGGAGGAACCTACAATGAGCAGTTCTTC. This encodes CASSQAHLLAGGTYNEQFF.

In this sample, this clone turned up once. The rearrangement uses TRBV30 and TRBJ2-6, with D unresolved. The CDR3 loop spans 12 amino acids. V was trimmed by 2 bases and J by 2 bases, leaving 1 base between them. CDR1 and CDR2 from the germline V gene are GTSNPN and SVGIG (reference sequence). The CDR3 loop reads CAWSPGANVLTF. The CDR3 DNA follows: TGTGCCTGGAGTCCTGGGGCCAACGTCCTGACTTTC. Combining the CDR3 with reference TRBV30 and TRBJ2-6 gives the whole variable domain SQTIHQWPATLVQPVGSPLSLECTVEGTSNPNLYWYRQAAGRGLQLLFYSVGIGQISSEVPQNLSASRPQDRQFILSSKKLLLSDSGFYLCAWSPGANVLTFGAGSRLTVL.

This clone was seen a single time. The V call is TRBV5-4, the J call TRBJ2-7; 9 bases agree with TRBD1. The V gene end was trimmed by 2 bases and the J gene end by 4 bases; junction bases not matched to a gene: 4. There are 14 residues in the CDR3. Per germline, CDR1 SGHNT and CDR2 YYREEE (reference sequence). The CDR3 spells CASSFTGGRYEQYF. The CDR3 nucleotides read TGTGCCAGCAGCTTCACAGGGGGCCGGTACGAGCAGTACTTC.

The rearrangement uses TRBV27 and TRBJ1-2, with D perhaps TRBD1 (5 bases). Trimming left V 6 bases short and J 2 bases short, with 16 bases between. CDR1 and CDR2 from the germline V gene are MNHEY and SMNVEV (reference sequence). CDR3 length: 15 amino acids. DNA of the CDR3: TGTGCCAGCAGACACGGGACTTTCCAAAACTATGGCTACACCTTC. This translates into CASRHGTFQNYGYTF.

The V and J genes are TRBV6-5 and TRBJ2-2; D is perhaps TRBD2 (5 bases). Germline loops: CDR1 MNHEY, CDR2 SVGAGI. This CDR3 spans 13 amino acids. The V end lost 10 bases, the J end lost 6 bases, and 15 bases lay between the germline ends. The chain's CDR3 is CATGRRKAGELFF. The CDR3 nucleotides are TGTGCCACGGGCCGGAGGAAGGCCGGGGAGCTGTTTTTT.

The chain joins TRBV27 to TRBJ2-7, with D uncertain. The CDR3 has 16 amino acids. The ends were cut back, 5 bases at V and 0 bases at J, with 17 bases in the middle. The germline gives CDR1 MNHEY, CDR2 SMNVEV (reference sequence). The CDR3 spells CASSPYYMRSSYEQYF. CDR3 coding DNA: TGTGCCAGCAGTCCCTACTACATGAGGAGCTCCTACGAGCAGTACTTC.

DNA of the CDR3: TGTGCCAGCAGCGTAGCCCCGACAGGGGGGTTGATCGGCTACACCTTC. The encoded protein is CASSVAPTGGLIGYTF. The chain combines TRBV9 with TRBJ1-2, with 9 bases identical to TRBD1. This CDR3 has 16 amino acids. Germline CDR1 and CDR2: SGDLS and YYNGEE. The V and J ends lost 0 bases and 8 bases, in that order; junction bases with no gene match: 11.

This chain connects TRBV7-9 to TRBJ1-3; 8 nucleotides align to TRBD1. This CDR3 spans 15 amino acids. After removal of 3 bases from V and 4 bases from J, the junction contained 5 bases not matched to a gene. Germline V gives CDR1 SEHNR, CDR2 FQNEAQ (reference sequence). CDR3 amino acids: CASSFLTGDGNTIYF. CDR3 nucleotides: TGTGCCAGCAGCTTCTTGACAGGGGACGGAAACACCATATATTTT.